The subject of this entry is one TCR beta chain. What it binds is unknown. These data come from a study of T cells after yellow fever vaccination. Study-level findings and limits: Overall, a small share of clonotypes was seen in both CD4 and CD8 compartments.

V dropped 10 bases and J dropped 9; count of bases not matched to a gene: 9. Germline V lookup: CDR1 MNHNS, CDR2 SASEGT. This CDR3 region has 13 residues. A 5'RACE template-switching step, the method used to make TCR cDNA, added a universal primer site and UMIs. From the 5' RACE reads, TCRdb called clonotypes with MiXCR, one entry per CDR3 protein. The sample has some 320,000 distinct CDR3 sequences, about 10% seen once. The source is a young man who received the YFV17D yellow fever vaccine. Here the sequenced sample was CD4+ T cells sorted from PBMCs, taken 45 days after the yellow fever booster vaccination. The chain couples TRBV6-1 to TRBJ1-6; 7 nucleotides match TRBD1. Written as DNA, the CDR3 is TGTGCCACCTACAGGGGCGTCGTTTCACCCCTCCACTTT. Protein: CATYRGVVSPLHF.